This entry is about one TCR beta chain. The antigen it binds to is not known. No base quality values were provided; no much bigger clone lies one nucleotide off. The cohort comprised approximately 700 healthy bone marrow donors. Cohort members were all nominally healthy when sampled, although unrecorded immune exposures were likely present. The donor tested CMV seronegative, placing the donor among the 350 or so seronegative members of the cohort. A peripheral blood sample was collected from each donor, and TCR beta sequencing was performed on peripheral blood mononuclear cells. The Qiagen DNeasy Blood Extraction Kit was used to extract genomic DNA from the blood cell samples. Here V drops 4 bases and J drops 2 bases, and the junction holds 6 bases not matched to any gene. The CDR3 contains 18 residues, cysteine and phenylalanine counted. Only the CDR3 DNA is retained, 54 bases long and in frame from the first base. CDR1 and CDR2 were assigned from the germline V gene as SNHLY and FYNNEI.

Libraries were constructed by the immunoSEQ multiplex PCR assay. A mixture of 60 forward primers for TCR Vbeta segments and 13 reverse primers for TCR Jbeta segments was used in the multiplex PCR. The CDR3 region of rearranged TCR beta genes was amplified from genomic DNA by a multiplex PCR assay. On the Illumina HiSeq System, the amplified TCR beta libraries were sequenced as 87-base-pair reads. The paper's data handling went like this. Across the 700 or so repertoires, a later analysis counted 60 million to 90 million unique TCR beta chains, 8.5 million to 12 million of which were shared by at least two donors. A nearest-neighbor algorithm error-corrected the raw reads and collapsed the reads into unique sequences, merging closely related sequences to remove PCR and sequencing errors. CDR3 sequences were aligned to IMGT reference sequences to assign V, D and J gene segments. For a sequence to be retained, a match of at least six nucleotides to both a V gene segment and a J gene segment was required. Rearrangements were called productive when the CDR3 lacked stop codons and stayed in frame with V and J; all others were non-productive. CDR3 was defined according to IMGT convention as the region running from the second conserved V-encoded cysteine to the conserved J-encoded phenylalanine. The earlier analysis of 550 to 650 of the donors excluded any sequence lacking an unambiguous match to a single V gene segment. In an earlier analysis of some 590 of the donors, V segments were called functional above 56.7% productive rearrangements and were called segregating when the between-donor standard deviation exceeded 5%. A statistical classification framework was built to diagnose cytomegalovirus status from the catalog of TCR beta chain sequences. A later analysis assigned V and J genes by comparing TCR nucleotide sequences with IMGT/GENE-DB human TR gene sequences. The TCRdist pipeline was used in a later analysis to assign CDR3 sequences and most-parsimonious VDJ recombination scenarios. In a later analysis, each TCR beta chain was defined by its CDR3 amino acid sequence together with its V-gene family, and reads without a unique V-gene family were excluded. A later analysis removed roughly 590 highly shared, low-generation-probability nucleotide sequences to deal with suspected cross-contamination and a sequencing artifact. In a later analysis, a clonal expansion index for each public chain was calculated from normalized within-repertoire ranks of inferred template counts. Generation probabilities in a later analysis came from a VDJ recombination model fitted to out-of-frame rearrangements, and those results were checked against IGoR. A later analysis scored TCR-TCR, TCR-HLA and TCR-CMV co-occurrence with hypergeometric tests, applying a repertoire-size bias correction to TCR pairs. To estimate false discovery rates, a later analysis permuted the HLA or CMV assignments 20 times. In a later analysis, co-occurring TCRs were grouped using DBSCAN, with TCRdist sequence similarity added in when clustering inside HLA-allele-positive subsets. Repertoires with fewer than 30,000 or more than 120,000 public chains, plus five repertoires with anomalous nucleotide sharing, were excluded from co-occurrence clustering. In TCRdb, the immuneACCESS table is reduced to in-frame sequences with V and J assigned. These tables do not hold every clone; where another copy was compared, an unresolved V gene accounts for under half, and the others remain unexplained. For V, J and clone size, that table is used; D and trimming come from the DNA. The sample includes approximately 150,000 clones, with nearly 80% observed a single time. The ten top clones hold 1.7% of the sample.

This record belongs to a study of cytomegalovirus exposure and HLA in healthy donors (dated by TCRdb to 2016 to 2017). About the full investigation: In an earlier analysis of 587 of the donors, roughly 300 Gb of sequence data and 90 million to 120 million unique TCR beta sequences from 150 million to 200 million T cells were reported. To predict cytomegalovirus infection status, the study brought together high-throughput TCR immunosequencing, statistical association of individual TCRs with disease status, and machine learning. Every discovery cohort repertoire had been produced on one sequencing platform. Roughly five DR-DQ haplotypes were treated as single units for association and clustering because of strong linkage in the cohort. A separate validation cohort of 100 to 150 different subjects was used in addition to the roughly 670-subject first cohort. Around 330 gigabases of sequencing data and approximately 92 million unique TCR sequences made up an early release that covered over 550 HLA-typed donors. Donor age, sex, ethnicity and CMV serostatus were compiled together with the repertoire data. Among approximately 370 genotyped donors of the cohort, an average of around 250,000 unique TCR beta nucleotide sequences was sequenced per donor, of which about 18% were non-productive. A later genetic analysis used genome-wide SNP genotypes for about 65% of the roughly 670 donors, treating that subset as a discovery cohort. The study was designed to test whether signatures of past pathogen exposure could be identified by cataloging public T cell receptors. An earlier analysis of a few hundred of the donors applied high-throughput TCR beta sequencing to assess whether each TCR beta V gene segment acted as functional or pseudogenic. A later analysis re-analyzed previously published TCR beta repertoires from about 730 donors and added high-resolution HLA genotyping to study TCR occurrence patterns. Among the roughly 410 genotyped donors, around 81% belonged to the genetic ancestry cluster associated with self-reported Caucasian donors. Both class I and class II loci were covered by HLA typing, at four-digit resolution. Using immunosequencing, the study profiled T cell repertoires from 640 or so subjects and related those repertoires to cytomegalovirus serostatus. Rather than drawing on any new phenotypic data, the later analysis identified candidate immune exposures from TCR beta sequences and the way those sequences occurred across donors. Typing coverage differed by locus: A, B, C, DRB1 and DQB1 were typed in about 620-640 donors, DQA1 in about 500, DPA1 in 600 to 610, and DPB1 in around 440.

Points the paper makes about the study in general: According to a later genetic analysis, donors in an Asian-associated ancestry cluster had fewer N-insertions in productive TCRs than the roughly 700-donor mean. A later analysis found that TCR association rates varied across HLA loci, with DRB1 alleles showing the most associated TCRs and HLA-C alleles the fewest. The classifier was reported to diagnose cytomegalovirus status with high specificity and sensitivity in both the original and validation cohorts. In an earlier analysis of 587 of the donors, most TCR beta V segments appeared in productive rearrangements about 90% or about 30% of the time, broadly matching IMGT annotations. The cohort was sequenced for TCR beta chains only, and without alpha or paired-chain data the features that could be detected were limited. The authors suggested that the approach could potentially be extended to other disease states and immunological phenotypes. According to a later analysis, parvovirus B19, influenza, CMV and Epstein-Barr virus appeared linked to several top co-occurrence clusters. While some public TCRs were present in many individuals, most TCR sequences turned up only very rarely across donors. Because HLA typing was missing for some donors at each locus, association tests included only the typed subset. V-gene and J-gene trimming of TCR beta chains was associated with a missense DCLRE1C variant in a later genetic analysis, and the association was replicated in an independent cohort. When HLA alleles, especially DR and DQ, strongly co-occurred, TCR associations were difficult to assign to individual alleles. CMV serostatus was the only immune exposure information available for the cohort. The 87-base-pair reads could not distinguish some IMGT-functional V segments, including TRBV6-2 and TRBV6-3, so those segments were excluded. Compared with equally common non-associated chains, HLA-associated TCR beta chains in a later analysis were more clonally expanded and had lower generation probabilities. Because counts were too low, 15 or so rarely observed V segments, including chromosome 9 orphons, were excluded from the earlier analysis of several hundred of the donors. At a false discovery rate of 0.05, a later analysis linked under 20,000 TCR beta sequences to specific HLA alleles. A cluster of highly shared sequence variants was judged likely to represent a technical artifact of the sequencing pipeline. Roughly uniform sequencing depth across donors was assumed in presence/absence analyses, although this assumption may not hold. A further reported finding was that TCR beta sequences accurately predicted the HLA-A and HLA-B alleles for most subjects in the first cohort. A few of the identified cytomegalovirus-associated TCR beta chains were confirmed in vitro to be specific for cytomegalovirus antigens. In a later analysis, most CMV-associated TCR beta chains were found to appear HLA-restricted, with HLA associations seemingly driven largely by CMV exposure. In the study, 150 to 200 TCR beta chains were listed as associated with cytomegalovirus. Correlated functional status among segregating V segments might reflect linkage disequilibrium, but an unknown experimental factor could not be ruled out.

The chain is made from TRBV2 and TRBJ2-2, with TRBD2 identical over 14 junction bases. Sample: PBMCs. The receptor comes from a woman younger than 45 in good health and CMV-seronegative. The nucleotide sequence reads TGTGCCAGCAGTGGACGACTAGCGGGGGGGCCAAACACCGGGGAGCTGTTTTTT. This yields the protein CASSGRLAGGPNTGELFF.